In its sample, the clone carrying this TCR beta chain was seen a few times. The antigen is not known. The PCR employed 60 Vbeta primers together with 13 Jbeta primers. Measured with immunoSEQ multiplex PCR; TCRdb has only the in-frame clones, and not every one. The table lists around 160,000 clones, approximately 80% of them singletons. The data belong to a study of cytomegalovirus exposure and HLA in healthy donors. Study-level background: Earlier, 117 million unique TCR beta sequences were recovered from about 179 million T cells by an analysis.

General study results and limits: Later analysis identified a missense DCLRE1C variant that was linked to TCR beta V- and J-gene trimming. The listing of roughly 160 TCR beta chains classed them as cytomegalovirus-associated.

Germline-derived CDR1 and CDR2 are MNHEY and SVGAGI. The CDR3 is 14 amino acids. The V and J ends lost 0 bases and 5 bases respectively, with 10 bases between them. This receptor was obtained from a woman aged 40 to 49 in good health and CMV-seropositive. Material: PBMCs. J is TRBJ1-1 and V is TRBV6-5; D is unresolved. The CDR3 reads CASSYSRRSTEAFF. DNA of the CDR3: TGTGCCAGCAGTTACTCTCGGCGGAGTACTGAAGCTTTCTTT.